This T cell receptor (beta chain) was identified during a study of shared clonotypes between healthy human individuals. An assay was performed, and its level was deep. TCRdb keeps only in-frame clones here, not all; method: immunoSEQ multiplex PCR. The data show 1.5 million to 2.5 million clones, with approximately 95% seen just once and approximately 1.2% held by the top ten. Study results and caveats: Represented genetic and exposure-history diversity was restricted by having few donors.

CD45RO-negative cells were positively selected for CCR7, leaving out terminally differentiated effector memory CD45RA+ cells. As concerns this clone: Its target is not known.

The CDR3 length is 15 residues. Germline V lookup: CDR1 MDHEN, CDR2 SYDVKM. V shed 3 bases and J 2 bases; nucleotides not matched to a gene: 7. This sequence joins TRBV28 and TRBJ2-7, with 7 bases aligning to TRBD2. The TCR originated in a man aged 18 to 29 in good health. Sequencing was carried out using naive CD8+ T cells sorted from blood. CDR3 DNA: TGTGCCAGCAGTTTGAGTCACGGGGGGACCTACGAGCAGTACTTC. Encoded protein: CASSLSHGGTYEQYF.